This T cell receptor (beta chain) was identified during a study of blood T cell repertoires in COVID-19. Sequenced by immunoSEQ multiplex PCR; TCRdb stores in-frame clones only, minus some. In the table there are over 200,000 clones, 80% to 85% of which are singletons. The CDR3 contains 15 residues. V trimming: 3 bases; J trimming: 2 bases; junction bases outside the gene matches: 3. The germline V gene has CDR1 SGHNT and CDR2 YYREEE (reference sequence). This clonotype was sampled from a woman older than 75 with active or convalescent COVID-19. Input material: peripheral blood. This chain uses TRBV5-4 with TRBJ2-7; 12 positions agree with TRBD1. CDR3 residues: CASSSRDRGPYEQYF. The CDR3 nucleotides read TGTGCCAGCAGCTCCCGGGACAGGGGGCCCTACGAGCAGTACTTC.